One and the same sample provided the 26 T cell receptor beta chains below, sequenced in a study of regulatory T cells in long-lasting Graves disease. Relying on iRepertoire HTBI primers and Arm-PCR of CDR3 regions, the team built TCR beta libraries. Using its own MiXCR run on the multiplex PCR reads, TCRdb lists one record per CDR3 protein. This table has 450,000 to 700,000 distinct CDR3 sequences, 13% appearing once. The time point is: newly diagnosed GD, antithyroid drugs for less than 3 months. Extracted PBMC RNA gave rise to the TCR library. These data were likewise used in another study, on T cells in Graves' hyperthyroidism and ophthalmopathy.

The sequencing here drew on peripheral blood mononuclear cells (PBMCs), taken at new diagnosis, from a patient treated with antithyroid drugs. These receptors all stem from a man aged 25 to 40 with Graves disease.

This clonotype was observed at least ten times. This chain links TRBV2 with TRBJ2-1; 9 bases align to TRBD1. Germline CDR1 reads SNHLY; CDR2 reads FYNNEI. CDR3 length: 13 residues. J was trimmed by 5 bases and V by 6 bases; bases with no gene match: 2. DNA for the CDR3: TGTGCCAGCAGGGGACAGGGCCACAATGAGCAGTTCTTC. Its protein product is CASRGQGHNEQFF.

The rearrangement joins TRBV20-1 to TRBJ2-7, with D perhaps TRBD2 (6 bases). The CDR3 extends over 14 amino acids. CDR1 and CDR2 (germline): DFQATT, SNEGSKA (reference sequence). Trimming shortened V by 5 bases and J by 6 bases, and 20 bases separated the two germline ends. As DNA, the CDR3 is TGCAGTGCTTTCCGGGACGGGGGAATTTCCGAGCAGTACTTC. Its translation: CSAFRDGGISEQYF.

The chain combines TRBV7-3 with TRBJ2-1; 9 nucleotides agree with TRBD2. This CDR3 region has 17 residues. With V trimmed by 2 bases and J by 10 bases, 15 bases remained unmatched. Germline V gives CDR1 SGHTA, CDR2 FQGTGA. CDR3 amino acids: CASSLLPPAGGPSEQFF. The CDR3 DNA reads TGTGCCAGCAGCTTACTCCCGCCAGCGGGAGGCCCGTCGGAGCAGTTCTTC. Together with reference TRBV7-3 and TRBJ2-1, the CDR3 gives the full variable domain: GAGVSQTPSNKVTEKGKYVELRCDPISGHTALYWYRQSLGQGPEFLIYFQGTGAADDSGLPNDRFFAVRPEGSVSTLKIQRTERGDSAVYLCASSLLPPAGGPSEQFFGPGTRLTVL.

Ten or more counts support this clonotype. The V call is TRBV29-1, the J call TRBJ1-1; tentatively, D is TRBD1 (5 bases). Trimming took 4 bases from V and 1 from J, leaving 28 bases between them. CDR3 size: 19 residues. Germline CDR1 is SQVTM and CDR2 is ANQGSEA. The DNA for the CDR3 is TGCAGCGTTGCCCCTTTTGGTTTGGCCCCCCGTCAGGGGAACACTGAAGCTTTCTTT. Its protein is CSVAPFGLAPRQGNTEAFF.

This clonotype has at least ten counts. The chain uses TRBV9 and TRBJ2-3; no definite D call. Per the germline V gene, CDR1 is SGDLS and CDR2 is YYNGEE. The V gene lost 4 bases and the J gene lost 5 bases, with 11 bases spanning the gap. CDR3 length: 13 residues. The CDR3 DNA is TGTGCCAGCAGCCCCATCGACCGAGATACGCAGTATTTT. The encoded protein is CASSPIDRDTQYF.

This clonotype was seen more than once but under ten times. J is TRBJ2-1 and V is TRBV9, with TRBD1 matching over 8 bases. The CDR3 loop spans 15 amino acids. V shed 6 bases and J 0 bases; nucleotides not matched to a gene: 5. The germline gives CDR1 SGDLS, CDR2 YYNGEE. The CDR3 spells CASNSDRASYNEQFF. CDR3 bases: TGTGCCAGCAACTCGGACAGGGCCTCCTACAATGAGCAGTTCTTC.

Points on this clonotype: A junction end diverges from the germline sequence, so it may reflect a read error. This chain connects TRBV5-6 to TRBJ1-4; D unresolved. CDR1 SGHDT and CDR2 YYEEEE come from the germline V gene. This CDR3 has 16 residues. The chain's CDR3 is CASSRRGRSVAEKLSF. CDR3 nucleotides: TGTGCCAGCAGCCGCCGCGGTAGGTCGGTAGCTGAAAAACTGTCTTTT.

This clonotype was seen more than once but under ten times. This chain connects TRBV28 to TRBJ2-5, with 7 nucleotides matching TRBD1. V gave up 2 bases and J gave up 4 bases; unmatched junction bases: 13. The CDR3 contains 17 residues. Germline CDR1 is MDHEN and CDR2 is SYDVKM. CDR3: CASSLEPGQYLLETQYF. The CDR3 DNA follows: TGTGCCAGCAGTTTAGAACCGGGACAGTACCTTCTAGAGACCCAGTACTTC.

This clonotype has just a few counts. The rearrangement links TRBV5-6 to TRBJ2-5; TRBD2 is a possible D gene (7 bases). V was cut by 4 bases and J by 5 bases, with 18 bases left in between. Germline assignment: CDR1 SGHDT and CDR2 YYEEEE. The CDR3 contains 15 residues. The chain's CDR3 is CASSRSGGAFETQYF. CDR3 coding DNA: TGTGCCAGCAGCCGATCGGGGGGCGCATTCGAGACCCAGTACTTC.

This clonotype has more than one count but fewer than ten. It may be a read error: a sequence one base away is much more abundant. This chain joins TRBV2 and TRBJ1-1; 9 nucleotides agree with TRBD1. The CDR3 spans 12 residues. V shed 11 bases, J shed 5 bases, and the junction held 6 bases outside the gene matches. The V gene's germline CDR1 is SNHLY and CDR2 FYNNEI. This CDR3 reads CAGQTGGTEAFF. In DNA, the CDR3 is TGTGCCGGCCAGACAGGGGGTACTGAAGCTTTCTTT.

There are many counts of this clonotype. A junction boundary mismatches the germline segment, possibly from a read error. The gene calls are TRBV12-3 or TRBV12-4 and TRBJ1-4, with D unclear. The CDR3 totals 13 residues. In nucleotides, the CDR3 is TGTGCCAGCACCCTAAGAGAGAATGAAAAACTGTCTTTT. Its protein product is CASTLRENEKLSF.

The sample holds many counts of this clonotype. The chain carries TRBV20-1 and TRBJ2-5, with 10 nucleotides matching TRBD2. V trimming: 8 bases; J trimming: 6 bases; junction bases outside the gene matches: 6. Germline CDR1 reads DFQATT; CDR2 reads SNEGSKA (reference sequence). The CDR3 covers 12 residues. The CDR3 coding sequence is TGCAGTACCCAGCGGGAGGGGAAGACCCAGTACTTC. Its translation: CSTQREGKTQYF.

This clonotype came up a few times. The J gene is TRBJ2-6, the V gene TRBV6-1; a weak D match, TRBD1 (6 bases). Germline CDR1 MNHNS, CDR2 SASEGT. The V end was cut by 7 bases, the J end by 0 bases, with 13 bases between. The length of the CDR3 is 16 residues. As DNA, the CDR3 is TGTGCCAGCACGGGGACACGTACCTCTGGGGCCAACGTCCTGACTTTC. Its translation: CASTGTRTSGANVLTF.

Many counts were recorded for this clonotype. The V call is TRBV12-3 or TRBV12-4, the J call TRBJ2-7, with 12 bases lining up with TRBD1. Germline trimming cut 4 bases from V and 6 bases from J; bases unmatched to any gene: 4. This CDR3 has 14 residues. The CDR3, as DNA: TGTGCCAGCAGTTCCGGGACAGGGGGCGTCGAGCAGTACTTC. It yields the protein CASSSGTGGVEQYF.

On this clonotype itself: A read error is possible here, since a much larger clone lies one base away. The V and J genes are TRBV7-9 and TRBJ2-1; no firm D call. This CDR3 is 15 amino acids long. From germline, CDR1 is SEHNR and CDR2 FQNEAQ (reference sequence). The V and J ends lost 7 bases and 1 base respectively, with 14 bases between them. The DNA for the CDR3 is TGTGCCAGCAATAAGACTCAGCAGTCCTACAATGAGCAGTTCTTC. Protein: CASNKTQQSYNEQFF. The full variable domain, with the rest looked up from reference TRBV7-9 and TRBJ2-1, is DTGVSQNPRHKITKRGQNVTFRCDPISEHNRLYWYRQTLGQGPEFLTYFQNEAQLEKSRLLSDRFSAERPKGSFSTLEIQRTEQGDSAMYLCASNKTQQSYNEQFFGPGTRLTVL.

The rearrangement uses TRBV7-9 and TRBJ2-7; D is ambiguous. The CDR3 loop spans 11 amino acids. The germline gives CDR1 SEHNR, CDR2 FQNEAQ (reference sequence). V was cut by 7 bases and J by 1 base, with 5 bases left in between. The CDR3 region has the DNA TGTGCCAGCACCCGGTCCTACGAGCAGTACTTC. Its protein product is CASTRSYEQYF. Full variable domain (rest looked up from reference TRBV7-9 and TRBJ2-7): DTGVSQNPRHKITKRGQNVTFRCDPISEHNRLYWYRQTLGQGPEFLTYFQNEAQLEKSRLLSDRFSAERPKGSFSTLEIQRTEQGDSAMYLCASTRSYEQYFGPGTRLTVT.

This clonotype was detected many times. The chain links TRBV12-3 or TRBV12-4 to TRBJ2-3; D ambiguous. The ends were cut back, 5 bases at V and 0 bases at J, with 12 bases in the middle. The CDR3 is made up of 15 amino acids. The CDR3 DNA sequence: TGTGCCAGCAGTCACGTCACACCTAGCACAGATACGCAGTATTTT. Translation gives CASSHVTPSTDTQYF.

The sample holds many counts of this clonotype. V gene TRBV2 combines with J gene TRBJ2-7; 7 positions match TRBD1. With V trimmed by 8 bases and J by 2 bases, 12 bases remained unmatched. This CDR3 region has 15 residues. Germline V gene data show CDR1 as SNHLY and CDR2 as FYNNEI. The CDR3 is CASRRTGESPYEQYF. As DNA, the CDR3 is TGTGCCAGCCGCAGGACAGGAGAAAGCCCCTACGAGCAGTACTTC.

This clonotype was seen repeatedly, ten times or more. The rearrangement links TRBV9 to TRBJ2-7; D is unresolved. Deletions cut 0 bases from V and 5 bases from J, with 9 bases between. Germline CDR1 and CDR2: SGDLS and YYNGEE. CDR3 length: 13 residues. The CDR3 sequence: CASSVEGRDEQYF. The CDR3 DNA reads TGTGCCAGCAGCGTAGAAGGCCGAGACGAGCAGTACTTC.

This clonotype showed up many times. The chain has TRBV12-5 and TRBJ2-5; no firm D call. There are 13 residues in the CDR3. Per germline, CDR1 LGHNT and CDR2 FRNRAP. Trimming cost V 0 bases and J 5 bases, with 7 bases left between them. The CDR3 loop is CASGLVPPETQYF. In DNA, the CDR3 is TGTGCTAGTGGTTTGGTACCCCCCGAGACCCAGTACTTC.

This clonotype was picked up many times. This CDR3 is CATSSGHLQETQYF. Here the CDR3 DNA reads TGTGCCACCTCCTCCGGACACCTCCAAGAGACCCAGTACTTC. The chain links TRBV27 to TRBJ2-5; tentative D call: TRBD1 (5 bases). Germline lookup yields CDR1 MNHEY and CDR2 SMNVEV (reference sequence). V was shortened by 10 bases and J by 1 base, with 16 bases between the two germline ends. The CDR3 runs to 14 residues.

The rearrangement joins TRBV20-1 to TRBJ2-7; TRBD2 agrees at 7 bases. The CDR3 is 15 amino acids. CDR1 is DFQATT and CDR2 is SNEGSKA in the germline V gene (reference sequence). The junction had 13 bases not matched to a gene; V was cut back by 3 bases and J by 5 bases. In nucleotides, the CDR3 is TGCAGTGCTAGGGCCCATAGGGGACTAAGGAACGAGCAGTACTTC. Amino acids: CSARAHRGLRNEQYF.

This clonotype has ten or more counts. The chain employs TRBV10-3 and TRBJ2-2; D unresolved. The ends were cut back, 2 bases at V and 8 bases at J, with 15 bases in the middle. This CDR3 is built from 15 residues. CDR1 is ENHRY and CDR2 is SYGVKD in the germline V gene. The CDR3 protein is CAISEPQVRTGELFF. The CDR3 region has the DNA TGTGCCATCAGTGAGCCCCAGGTCAGAACTGGGGAGCTGTTTTTT.

The DNA for the CDR3 is TGTGCCTGGGACCGGGACTACGAGCAGTACTTC. This codes for CAWDRDYEQYF. V usage is TRBV30 and J usage is TRBJ2-7, with D maybe TRBD2 (5 bases). Germline CDR1 GTSNPN, CDR2 SVGIG (reference sequence). V lost 5 bases, J lost 3 bases, and 8 bases lay in between. This CDR3 is 11 amino acids long.

At least ten counts were recorded for this clonotype. This rearrangement joins TRBV12-3 or TRBV12-4 to TRBJ1-2; 7 nucleotides line up with TRBD1. Germline trimming cut 6 bases from V and 7 bases from J; bases unmatched to any gene: 11. This CDR3 is built from 14 residues. The CDR3 spells CASSPETGFLGYTF. The DNA for the CDR3 is TGTGCCAGCAGCCCAGAGACAGGGTTCCTTGGCTACACCTTC.

This clonotype occurred many times. The chain carries TRBV20-1 and TRBJ1-6; no reliable D call. CDR1 and CDR2 (germline): DFQATT, SNEGSKA (reference sequence). The CDR3 covers 12 residues. With 0 bases removed from V and 10 bases from J, the gap between germline ends came to 7 bases. The CDR3 nucleotides are TGCAGTGCTAGAGATGGAGTATCACCCCTCCACTTT. This gives the protein CSARDGVSPLHF.